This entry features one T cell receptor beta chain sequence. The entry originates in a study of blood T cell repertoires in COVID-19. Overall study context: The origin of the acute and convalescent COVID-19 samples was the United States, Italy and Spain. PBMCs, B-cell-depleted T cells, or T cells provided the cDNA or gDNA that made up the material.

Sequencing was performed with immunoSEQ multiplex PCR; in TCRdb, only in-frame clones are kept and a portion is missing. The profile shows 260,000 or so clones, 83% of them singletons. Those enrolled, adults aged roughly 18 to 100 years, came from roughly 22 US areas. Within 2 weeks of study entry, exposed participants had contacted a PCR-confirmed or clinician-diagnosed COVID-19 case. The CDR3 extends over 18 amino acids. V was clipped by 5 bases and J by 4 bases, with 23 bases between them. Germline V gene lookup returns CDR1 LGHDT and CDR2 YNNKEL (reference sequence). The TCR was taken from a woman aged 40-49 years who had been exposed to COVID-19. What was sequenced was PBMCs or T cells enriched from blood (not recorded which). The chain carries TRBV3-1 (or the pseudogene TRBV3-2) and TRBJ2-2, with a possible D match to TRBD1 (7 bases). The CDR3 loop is CASSSVLDRVGGTGELFF. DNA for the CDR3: TGTGCCAGCAGCTCAGTCCTCGACAGGGTCGGGGGCACCGGGGAGCTGTTTTTT.